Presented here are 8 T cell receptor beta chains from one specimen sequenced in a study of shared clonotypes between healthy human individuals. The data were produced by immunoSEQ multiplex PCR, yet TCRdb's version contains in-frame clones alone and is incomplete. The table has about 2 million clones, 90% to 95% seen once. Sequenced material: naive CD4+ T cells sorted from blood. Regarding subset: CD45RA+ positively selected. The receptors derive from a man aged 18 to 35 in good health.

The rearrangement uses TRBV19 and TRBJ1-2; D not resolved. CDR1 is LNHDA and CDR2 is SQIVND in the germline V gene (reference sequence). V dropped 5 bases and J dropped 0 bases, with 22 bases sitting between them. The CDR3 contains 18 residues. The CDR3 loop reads CASSPTRGPGGANYGYTF. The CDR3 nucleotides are TGTGCCAGTAGTCCCACGCGAGGGCCCGGCGGGGCTAACTATGGCTACACCTTC.

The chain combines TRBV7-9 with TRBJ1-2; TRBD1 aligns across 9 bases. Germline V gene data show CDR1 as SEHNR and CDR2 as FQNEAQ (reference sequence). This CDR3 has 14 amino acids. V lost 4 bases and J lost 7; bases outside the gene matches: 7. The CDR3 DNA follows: TGTGCCAGCAGCTCCAGGACAGGGGCTTCTGGCTACACCTTC. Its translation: CASSSRTGASGYTF.

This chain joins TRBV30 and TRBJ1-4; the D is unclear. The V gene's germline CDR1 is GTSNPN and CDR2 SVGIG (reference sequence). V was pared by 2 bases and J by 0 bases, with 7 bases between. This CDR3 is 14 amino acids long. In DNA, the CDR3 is TGTGCCTGGAGTTTGAAGACAACTAATGAAAAACTGTTTTTT. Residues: CAWSLKTTNEKLFF.

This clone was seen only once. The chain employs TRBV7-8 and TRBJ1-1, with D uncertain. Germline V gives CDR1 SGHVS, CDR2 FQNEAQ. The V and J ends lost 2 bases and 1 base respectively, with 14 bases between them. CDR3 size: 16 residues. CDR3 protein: CASSLRLGVPNTEAFF. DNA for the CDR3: TGTGCCAGCAGCTTACGGCTCGGGGTCCCGAACACTGAAGCTTTCTTT.

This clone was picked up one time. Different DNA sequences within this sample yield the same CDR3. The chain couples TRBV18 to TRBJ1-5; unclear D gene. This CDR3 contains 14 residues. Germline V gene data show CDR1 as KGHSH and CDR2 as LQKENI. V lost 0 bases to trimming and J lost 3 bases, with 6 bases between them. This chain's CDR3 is CASSPPTVNQPQHF. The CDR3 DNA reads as TGTGCCAGCTCACCACCGACGGTCAATCAGCCCCAGCATTTT.

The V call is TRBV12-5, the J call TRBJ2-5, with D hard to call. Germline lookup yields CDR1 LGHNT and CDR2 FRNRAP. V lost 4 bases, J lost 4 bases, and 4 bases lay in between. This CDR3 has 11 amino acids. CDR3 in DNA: TGTGCTAGTGGTTGGGGAGAGACCCAGTACTTC. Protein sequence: CASGWGETQYF.

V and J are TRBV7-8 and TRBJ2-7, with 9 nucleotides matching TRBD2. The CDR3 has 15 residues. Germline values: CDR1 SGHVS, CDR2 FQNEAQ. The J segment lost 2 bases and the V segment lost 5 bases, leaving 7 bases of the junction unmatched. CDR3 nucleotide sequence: TGTGCCAGCAGCCTAGAGCGGGGGGACGCCTACGAGCAGTACTTC. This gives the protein CASSLERGDAYEQYF.

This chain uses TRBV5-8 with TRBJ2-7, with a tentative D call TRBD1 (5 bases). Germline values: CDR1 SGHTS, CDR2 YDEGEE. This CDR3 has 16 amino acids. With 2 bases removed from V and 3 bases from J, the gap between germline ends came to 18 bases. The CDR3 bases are TGTGCCAGCAGCTTTGGTTTAATTGGCAGGGACTACGAGCAGTACTTC. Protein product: CASSFGLIGRDYEQYF.